One sample yielded the 21 T cell receptor beta chains listed below, sequenced in a study of T cells in Graves' hyperthyroidism and ophthalmopathy. Amplified TCR beta CDR3 regions derived from RNA transcripts. The HTBI set primed first-round TCR CDR3 RT-PCR. Using its own MiXCR run on the multiplex PCR reads, TCRdb lists one record per CDR3 protein. The table has about half a million distinct CDR3 sequences, approximately 25% seen once. Material: blood. Receptors were obtained from a woman aged 30 to 39 with Graves' ophthalmopathy.

The gene calls are TRBV27 and TRBJ1-6, with 10 bases identical to TRBD1. The V segment lost 4 bases and the J segment 8 bases; nucleotides outside the gene matches: 2. CDR3 size: 14 residues. Looked up from germline, CDR1 is MNHEY and CDR2 is SMNVEV (reference sequence). CDR3 amino acids: CASSSTGGYSPLHF. For the CDR3, the DNA is TGTGCCAGCAGTTCGACAGGGGGCTATTCACCCCTCCACTTT.

The sample holds many counts of this clonotype. The chain recombines TRBV11-2 with TRBJ2-2; tentatively, D is TRBD1 (6 bases). Trimming cost V 5 bases and J 7 bases, with 20 bases left between them. CDR1 and CDR2 from the germline V gene are SGHAT and FQNNGV. This CDR3 has 16 amino acids. For the CDR3, the DNA is TGTGCCAGCAGCCAATACGGCTTGGGGGCGGGCGGGGAGCTGTTTTTT. It translates to CASSQYGLGAGGELFF.

The V and J genes are TRBV6-1 and TRBJ1-2; D is possibly TRBD1 (5 bases). Germline V gives CDR1 MNHNS, CDR2 SASEGT. Trimming left V 7 bases short and J 4 bases short, with 16 bases between. The length of the CDR3 is 14 residues. CDR3 DNA sequence: TGTGCCAGCAAGGACACTTTTCTTCTCTATGGCTACACCTTC. Translated: CASKDTFLLYGYTF.

In its sample, this clonotype was seen once. The chain couples TRBV11-2 to TRBJ2-7, with TRBD2 matching over 13 bases. This CDR3 contains 16 residues. Germline assignment: CDR1 SGHAT and CDR2 FQNNGV. The J segment lost 2 bases and the V segment lost 4 bases, leaving 5 bases of the junction unmatched. The CDR3 DNA reads TGTGCCAGCAGCTCTACCACTAGCGGGGGGGCCTACGAGCAGTACTTC. It translates to CASSSTTSGGAYEQYF.

This clonotype has ten or more counts. The V gene is TRBV5-5, the J gene TRBJ1-5; a weak D match, TRBD1 (5 bases). The V gene lost 1 base and the J gene lost 2 bases, with 10 bases spanning the gap. The germline V gene has CDR1 SGHKS and CDR2 YYEKEE (reference sequence). The CDR3 is 15 residues long. CDR3 sequence: CASSLSRAGNQPQHF. CDR3 in DNA: TGTGCCAGCAGCTTGAGCAGGGCAGGCAATCAGCCCCAGCATTTT.

This clonotype was recorded a few times. The chain couples TRBV7-3 to TRBJ2-6; the D is unclear. Between the trimmed V and J ends, which lost 0 bases and 0 bases, there was a span of 6 bases. The germline V gene has CDR1 SGHTA and CDR2 FQGTGA. The CDR3 is 16 amino acids. CDR3 protein: CASSLTGVSGANVLTF. CDR3 sequence (DNA): TGTGCCAGCAGCTTAACTGGTGTCTCTGGGGCCAACGTCCTGACTTTC.

The chain carries TRBV5-1 and TRBJ1-5; 8 nucleotides agree with TRBD1. This CDR3 comprises 15 residues. The ends lost 4 bases at V and 4 bases at J; junction bases unmatched: 7. Germline V lookup: CDR1 SGHRS, CDR2 YFSETQ. The CDR3: CASSKTGAPNQPQHF. The CDR3 coding sequence is TGCGCCAGCAGCAAGACAGGGGCCCCTAATCAGCCCCAGCATTTT.

The CDR3 sequence: CASSLNTVNTEAFF. CDR3 in DNA: TGTGCCAGCAGCTTAAACACCGTCAACACTGAAGCTTTCTTT. The V and J genes are TRBV7-9 and TRBJ1-1; D is ambiguous. CDR3 length equals 14 residues. V was pared by 2 bases and J by 2 bases, with 9 bases between. Germline CDR1 SEHNR, CDR2 FQNEAQ (reference sequence).

This clonotype appeared many times. CDR3 DNA: TGTGCCAGCAGTAACAGCAATTTCTACAATCAGCCCCAGCATTTT. Translating it yields CASSNSNFYNQPQHF. The chain combines TRBV6-2 or TRBV6-3 with TRBJ1-5; D uncertain. Trimming removed 5 bases at V and 3 bases at J, with 14 bases between. Germline V lookup: CDR1 MNHEY, CDR2 SVGEGT. CDR3 length equals 15 residues.

On this clonotype: The junction differs from germline at one of its ends, possibly a read error. The chain carries TRBV12-3 or TRBV12-4 and TRBJ2-5; either TRBD1 or TRBD2 may supply D (5 bases each). There are 16 residues in the CDR3. The CDR3 protein is CASSLPLRGGGETQYF. The CDR3 nucleotides are TGCGCCAGCAGTTTACCCCTCCGTGGTGGGGGAGAGACCCAGTACTTC.

This clonotype was counted at least ten times. The rearrangement uses TRBV10-2 and TRBJ2-7, with D perhaps TRBD2 (6 bases). CDR1 WSHSY and CDR2 SAAADI come from the germline V gene. V lost 6 bases to trimming and J lost 5 bases, with 8 bases between them. The CDR3 has 11 residues. CDR3 coding DNA: TGCGCCAGCAGGTCGGGGGACGAGCAGTACTTC. This codes for CASRSGDEQYF.

This clonotype was found many times. V and J are TRBV6-1 and TRBJ1-1; possibly TRBD1 for D (6 bases). Germline assignment: CDR1 MNHNS and CDR2 SASEGT. The CDR3 spans 13 residues. The ends were cut back, 1 base at V and 11 bases at J, with 14 bases in the middle. DNA for the CDR3: TGTGCCAGCAGTGAAGATTGGTCAGGGGTCGCTTTCTTT. Protein sequence: CASSEDWSGVAFF.

Ten or more counts support this clonotype. V usage is TRBV20-1 and J usage is TRBJ1-5; D gene uncertain. Between the trimmed V and J ends, which lost 3 bases and 7 bases, there was a span of 13 bases. Germline assignment: CDR1 DFQATT and CDR2 SNEGSKA (reference sequence). This CDR3 has 13 amino acids. The CDR3 here is CSARFSGDQPQHF. CDR3 in DNA: TGCAGTGCTAGGTTTTCAGGAGACCAGCCCCAGCATTTT.

This clonotype was seen ten or more times. The rearrangement uses TRBV19 and TRBJ1-2; D not certain. Per germline, CDR1 LNHDA and CDR2 SQIVND (reference sequence). V lost 7 bases and J 8 bases, leaving 17 bases between the germline ends. This CDR3 has 13 amino acids. The chain's CDR3 is CASTRYAPDGYTF. DNA for the CDR3: TGTGCCAGTACTAGGTACGCACCGGACGGCTACACCTTC.

This clonotype was picked up a small number of times. V usage is TRBV11-3 and J usage is TRBJ2-2; tentative D call: TRBD1 (6 bases). Between the trimmed V and J ends, which lost 1 base and 6 bases, there was a span of 12 bases. The germline V gene has CDR1 SGHNT and CDR2 YENEEA. There are 15 residues in the CDR3. CDR3 amino acids: CASSLVRTASGELFF. The DNA for the CDR3 is TGTGCCAGCAGCTTAGTACGGACAGCCTCCGGGGAGCTGTTTTTT.

This rearrangement joins TRBV5-1 to TRBJ1-4, with D perhaps TRBD1 (5 bases). The germline V and J ends were trimmed by 3 bases and 12 bases, with 18 bases remaining between them. The CDR3 covers 14 residues. Germline CDR1 SGHRS, CDR2 YFSETQ. CDR3: CASSSGLDRGQLFF. In DNA form, the CDR3 reads TGCGCCAGCAGCTCCGGCCTCGACAGAGGTCAACTGTTTTTT. The variable domain in full, completed from reference TRBV5-1 and TRBJ1-4, reads KAGVTQTPRYLIKTRGQQVTLSCSPISGHRSVSWYQQTPGQGLQFLFEYFSETQRNKGNFPGRFSGRQFSNSRSEMNVSTLELGDSALYLCASSSGLDRGQLFFGSGTQLSVL.

The sample holds many counts of this clonotype. The rearrangement joins TRBV28 to TRBJ1-1; D not certain. The CDR3 is made up of 15 amino acids. The V gene lost 8 bases and the J gene lost 7 bases, with 23 bases spanning the gap. Germline CDR1 and CDR2: MDHEN and SYDVKM. CDR3 residues: CASGPDSRRAIEAFF. Here the CDR3 DNA reads TGTGCCAGCGGCCCGGATAGTCGGCGAGCAATTGAAGCTTTCTTT.

The chain combines TRBV7-8 with TRBJ2-5; D not resolved. CDR1 is SGHVS and CDR2 is FQNEAQ in the germline V gene. This CDR3 has 15 amino acids. Trimming stripped 0 bases from V and 5 bases from J, with 13 bases between. Here the CDR3 DNA reads TGTGCCAGCAGCTTAGCGGCAGGCAGCAGGGAGACCCAGTACTTC. Its translation: CASSLAAGSRETQYF.

This sequence joins TRBV20-1 and TRBJ2-5, with 11 positions matching TRBD2. The CDR3 consists of 16 residues. V trimming: 2 bases; J trimming: 4 bases; junction bases outside the gene matches: 9. Germline lookup yields CDR1 DFQATT and CDR2 SNEGSKA (reference sequence). CDR3 nucleotide sequence: TGCAGTGCTAGAACTACTAGCGGGAGTGTTTTAGAGACCCAGTACTTC. It codes for CSARTTSGSVLETQYF.

This clonotype has ten or more counts. The chain recombines TRBV28 with TRBJ1-5; 9 bases match TRBD1. J was trimmed by 3 bases and V by 11 bases; bases with no gene match: 8. Germline values: CDR1 MDHEN, CDR2 SYDVKM. The CDR3 loop spans 14 amino acids. The CDR3 loop reads CACARQGDNQPQHF. For the CDR3, the DNA is TGTGCCTGCGCTCGACAGGGGGACAATCAGCCCCAGCATTTT.

The genes are TRBV7-8 and TRBJ2-7, with D maybe TRBD2 (5 bases). This CDR3 has 15 residues. The ends were cut back, 4 bases at V and 0 bases at J, with 13 bases in the middle. Germline V gene data show CDR1 as SGHVS and CDR2 as FQNEAQ. The CDR3 protein is CASSSRGPSSYEQYF. CDR3 sequence (DNA): TGTGCCAGCAGCTCCCGGGGTCCGAGCTCCTACGAGCAGTACTTC.